The 30 T cell receptor beta chains below all came from one sample that was sequenced in a study of cytomegalovirus exposure and HLA in healthy donors. A multiplex PCR was run with 60 Vbeta primers and 13 Jbeta primers. This table comes from immunoSEQ multiplex PCR, and its TCRdb copy is limited to in-frame clones, with some not included. The sample yields about 84,000 clones, more than 50% seen once. Material: PBMCs. All receptors derive from a woman in her forties in good health and CMV-seropositive.

The rearrangement joins TRBV28 to TRBJ2-1; 13 bases map to TRBD2. Per germline, CDR1 MDHEN and CDR2 SYDVKM. V shed 4 bases, J shed 0 bases, and the junction held 9 bases outside the gene matches. This CDR3 is 19 amino acids long. Here the CDR3 reads CASSSRTSGRGLSYNEQFF. In DNA, the CDR3 is TGTGCCAGCAGTTCCCGAACTAGCGGGAGGGGACTCTCCTACAATGAGCAGTTCTTC.

CDR3 region: CASSLAGTSGGYEQYF. The CDR3 coding sequence is TGTGCCAGCAGCTTAGCAGGGACTAGCGGGGGCTACGAGCAGTACTTC. The gene calls are TRBV7-2 and TRBJ2-5, with TRBD2 identical over 14 bases. The DNA end lines up better with TRBJ2-7; the J call may be wrong. Germline lookup yields CDR1 SGHTA and CDR2 FQGNSA. The CDR3 sequence is 16 residues long.

V gene TRBV6-5 combines with J gene TRBJ1-1, with D perhaps matching TRBD1 (6 bases). Deletions cut 6 bases from V and 4 bases from J, with 15 bases between. CDR3 length: 14 amino acids. Per the germline V gene, CDR1 is MNHEY and CDR2 is SVGAGI. Written as DNA, the CDR3 is TGTGCCAGCAGACCCGGGCCAGGGGCCACTGAAGCTTTCTTT. The encoded protein is CASRPGPGATEAFF.

This clone was detected only a few times. The genes are TRBV5-1 and TRBJ2-6; D is possibly TRBD2 (7 bases). Trimming removed 5 bases at V and 0 bases at J, with 21 bases between. Germline loops: CDR1 SGHRS, CDR2 YFSETQ. The CDR3 contains 19 residues. The CDR3 nucleotides are TGCGCCAGCAGGAAGGACGCGGGGGCGTTAAGCTCTGGGGCCAACGTCCTGACTTTC. It encodes CASRKDAGALSSGANVLTF.

V usage is TRBV9 and J usage is TRBJ2-5; D remains unclear. CDR1 is SGDLS, CDR2 YYNGEE, per germline. CDR3 length: 11 residues. Trimming shortened V by 4 bases and J by 5 bases, and 6 bases separated the two germline ends. CDR3 DNA: TGTGCCAGCAGCCTCGGTGAGACCCAGTACTTC. Amino acids: CASSLGETQYF.

This clone has only a few counts. The chain links TRBV5-6 to TRBJ2-6; D perhaps matches TRBD1 (5 bases). Trimming pared 0 bases from V and 2 bases from J, leaving 9 bases between. CDR1 is SGHDT, CDR2 YYEEEE, per germline. The CDR3 is made up of 16 amino acids. The CDR3 DNA sequence: TGTGCCAGCAGCTTGGTTCCCAGGGCTGGGGCCAACGTCCTGACTTTC. It translates to CASSLVPRAGANVLTF.

This chain links TRBV4-3 with TRBJ2-7, with D perhaps TRBD2 (6 bases). The CDR3 loop spans 15 amino acids. The V gene lost 1 base and the J gene lost 5 bases, with 15 bases spanning the gap. CDR1 LGHNA and CDR2 YSLEER come from the germline V gene. The CDR3 nucleotides are TGCGCCAGCAGCCAAGGTCGGGACTCCAACGACGAGCAGTACTTC. It specifies CASSQGRDSNDEQYF.

This clone was seen only a few times. The J gene is TRBJ2-3, the V gene TRBV7-7; 7 positions agree with TRBD2. With 8 bases clipped from V and 5 bases from J, the junction kept 7 bases outside the gene matches. Germline V gene data show CDR1 as SSHAT and CDR2 as FNYEAQ (reference sequence). There are 13 residues in the CDR3. The CDR3 DNA is TGTGCCAGCTCCCCTGGGGGGGGAGATACGCAGTATTTT. This encodes CASSPGGGDTQYF.

This clone was seen only a few times. The chain recombines TRBV5-1 with TRBJ2-7; D possibly corresponds to TRBD2 (6 bases). The CDR3 is made up of 14 amino acids. Trimming removed 2 bases from V and 2 bases from J, with 11 bases in between. Germline lookup yields CDR1 SGHRS and CDR2 YFSETQ. As DNA, the CDR3 is TGCGCCAGCAGCTTAGATGGAGGGACCTACGAGCAGTACTTC. Its protein product is CASSLDGGTYEQYF.

A word on this clone: One junction end does not reproduce the germline sequence, and a read error may be involved. The chain links TRBV28 to TRBJ1-5, with 10 bases that match TRBD1. CDR3 length: 14 residues. Germline assignment: CDR1 MDHEN and CDR2 SYDVKM. This CDR3 reads CACRRTGGNQPQHF. CDR3 sequence (DNA): TGTGCCTGCAGACGGACAGGGGGGAATCAGCCCCAGCATTTT.

The table lists this clone with a count of one. The rearrangement joins TRBV19 to TRBJ2-1, with 9 bases aligning to TRBD2. Per the germline V gene, CDR1 is LNHDA and CDR2 is SQIVND (reference sequence). V shed 4 bases, J shed 5 bases, and the junction held 3 bases outside the gene matches. The CDR3 totals 14 residues. The CDR3 spells CASSKTSGNNEQFF. CDR3 DNA: TGTGCCAGTAGTAAGACTAGCGGTAACAATGAGCAGTTCTTC.

This clone was detected a few times. This chain joins TRBV9 and TRBJ1-1; D may be TRBD1 (5 bases). The CDR3 has 16 amino acids. Germline V gene sequence: CDR1 SGDLS, CDR2 YYNGEE. V lost 4 bases and J lost 3, with 19 bases in between. The CDR3 coding sequence is TGTGCCAGCAGCTCCTCCGGGGGTGGGCTGGACACTGAAGCTTTCTTT. Protein sequence: CASSSSGGGLDTEAFF.

In this sample, this clone turned up a few times. The chain joins TRBV11-2 to TRBJ1-1, with 9 bases aligning to TRBD1. Germline lookup yields CDR1 SGHAT and CDR2 FQNNGV. Losses at the gene ends were 5 bases for V and 5 bases for J; bases not matched to a gene: 21. The CDR3 runs 19 residues. CDR3: CASSTKGMNRGPAWTEAFF. The CDR3 DNA reads as TGTGCCAGCAGCACTAAGGGGATGAACAGGGGGCCGGCTTGGACTGAAGCTTTCTTT. Full variable domain (rest looked up from reference TRBV11-2 and TRBJ1-1): EAGVAQSPRYKIIEKRQSVAFWCNPISGHATLYWYQQILGQGPKLLIQFQNNGVVDDSQLPKDRFSAERLKGVDSTLKIQPAKLEDSAVYLCASSTKGMNRGPAWTEAFFGQGTRLTVV.

This chain joins TRBV11-2 and TRBJ1-1; D might be TRBD1 (6 bases). Trimming shortened V by 2 bases and J by 4 bases, and 11 bases separated the two germline ends. The V gene's germline CDR1 is SGHAT and CDR2 FQNNGV. This CDR3 region has 14 residues. CDR3: CASSLWTQGTEAFF. As DNA, the CDR3 is TGTGCCAGCAGCTTATGGACACAGGGCACTGAAGCTTTCTTT.

The chain carries TRBV29-1 and TRBJ2-2; TRBD1 is a possible D gene (6 bases). Per the germline V gene, CDR1 is SQVTM and CDR2 is ANQGSEA. This CDR3 is built from 13 residues. The germline V and J ends were trimmed by 4 bases and 4 bases, with 10 bases remaining between them. The CDR3 sequence is CSVATGGTGELFF. In nucleotides, the CDR3 is TGCAGCGTTGCGACAGGTGGCACCGGGGAGCTGTTTTTT.

The chain recombines TRBV25-1 with TRBJ2-3; D is uncertain. This CDR3 spans 12 amino acids. Germline CDR1 reads MGHDK; CDR2 reads SYGVNS. V was pared by 8 bases and J by 2 bases, with 8 bases between. In DNA, the CDR3 is TGTGCCAGCTCACATTACACAGATACGCAGTATTTT. Translating gives CASSHYTDTQYF.

This rearrangement joins TRBV27 to TRBJ2-2; TRBD2 aligns across 8 bases. CDR1 is MNHEY and CDR2 is SMNVEV in the germline V gene (reference sequence). Trimming took 10 bases from V and 2 from J; bases not matched to a gene: 0. The CDR3 is 12 amino acids. DNA of the CDR3: TGTGCCATAGCGGGAAACACCGGGGAGCTGTTTTTT. This gives the protein CAIAGNTGELFF.

This CDR3 is CASSGRGPDIQYF. As DNA, the CDR3 is TGTGCCAGCAGCGGGCGGGGCCCGGACATTCAGTACTTC. The genes are TRBV7-2 and TRBJ2-4, with D perhaps TRBD2 (6 bases). Germline assignment: CDR1 SGHTA and CDR2 FQGNSA. V was pared by 5 bases and J by 8 bases, with 13 bases between. The CDR3 spans 13 residues.

The chain recombines TRBV19 with TRBJ2-1; D not resolved. The CDR3 has 14 residues. Trimming removed 5 bases at V and 7 bases at J, with 15 bases between. The V gene's germline CDR1 is LNHDA and CDR2 SQIVND (reference sequence). CDR3 protein: CASSPQRILNEQFF. CDR3 sequence (DNA): TGTGCCAGTAGTCCCCAGCGCATACTAAATGAGCAGTTCTTC.

The chain combines TRBV4-3 with TRBJ2-3; 8 bases fit TRBD1. This CDR3 comprises 14 residues. The V and J ends lost 2 bases and 8 bases, in that order; junction bases with no gene match: 6. From germline, CDR1 is LGHNA and CDR2 YSLEER. The CDR3 coding sequence is TGCGCCAGCAGCCAACCTGACGACAGGGGTACGCAGTATTTT. Residues: CASSQPDDRGTQYF.

This clone was counted a few times. The chain joins TRBV10-3 to TRBJ2-7, with no clear D. The CDR3 spans 15 residues. The ends were cut back, 3 bases at V and 6 bases at J, with 18 bases in the middle. Germline CDR1 and CDR2: ENHRY and SYGVKD. CDR3 nucleotide sequence: TGTGCCATCAGTGAAATGTCACCGGGTGATGGCGAGCAGTACTTC. Protein product: CAISEMSPGDGEQYF.

Only a few counts were recorded for this clone. A junction end diverges from the germline sequence, so it may reflect a read error. The chain combines TRBV7-2 with TRBJ2-7, with D possibly TRBD2 on 5 matching bases. CDR3 size: 14 residues. Germline V gene lookup returns CDR1 SGHTA and CDR2 FQGNSA. The CDR3 DNA follows: TGTGCCAGCAGCCCGGACTCGAACTCCTACGGGCAGTACTTC. Amino acids: CASSPDSNSYGQYF.

CDR3: CASSLARPSNQPQHF. Here the CDR3 DNA reads TGTGCCAGCAGCTTAGCGCGCCCTAGCAATCAGCCCCAGCATTTT. This sequence joins TRBV7-2 and TRBJ1-5; D is ambiguous. CDR3 length equals 15 residues. The germline V and J ends were trimmed by 0 bases and 0 bases, with 6 bases remaining between them. The germline V gene has CDR1 SGHTA and CDR2 FQGNSA.

This sequence joins TRBV5-1 and TRBJ2-1; TRBD1 matches at 8 bases. The CDR3 is 15 residues long. After removal of 2 bases from V and 6 bases from J, the junction contained 7 bases not matched to a gene. CDR1 is SGHRS, CDR2 YFSETQ, per germline. CDR3 in amino acids: CASSFETGVFNEQFF. In DNA, the CDR3 is TGCGCCAGCAGCTTTGAGACAGGGGTATTCAATGAGCAGTTCTTC. Full variable domain (missing parts from reference TRBV5-1 and TRBJ2-1): KAGVTQTPRYLIKTRGQQVTLSCSPISGHRSVSWYQQTPGQGLQFLFEYFSETQRNKGNFPGRFSGRQFSNSRSEMNVSTLELGDSALYLCASSFETGVFNEQFFGPGTRLTVL.

The V call is TRBV14, the J call TRBJ2-1; D gene ambiguous. The CDR3 runs to 12 residues. V dropped 1 base and J dropped 10 bases, with 8 bases sitting between them. The germline V gene encodes CDR1 SGHDN and CDR2 FVKESK. The CDR3 DNA reads TGTGCCAGCAGCCAAGGTTTCAGGGAGCAGTTCTTC. Encoded protein: CASSQGFREQFF. The full variable domain, its missing parts supplied by reference TRBV14 and TRBJ2-1, is EAGVTQFPSHSVIEKGQTVTLRCDPISGHDNLYWYRRVMGKEIKFLLHFVKESKQDESGMPNNRFLAERTGGTYSTLKVQPAELEDSGVYFCASSQGFREQFFGPGTRLTVL.

This clone has more than one count but fewer than ten. V usage is TRBV4-3 and J usage is TRBJ1-1; D ambiguous. Germline V gene lookup returns CDR1 LGHNA and CDR2 YSLEER. Trimming cost V 2 bases and J 1 base, with 5 bases left between them. There are 13 residues in the CDR3. This CDR3 is CASSQQWNTEAFF. For the CDR3, the DNA is TGCGCCAGCAGCCAACAATGGAACACTGAAGCTTTCTTT.

The CDR3 DNA reads TGTGCCAGCAGCTTCCCCCAGGCTAACGACAACACTGAAGCTTTCTTT. Translation gives CASSFPQANDNTEAFF. This chain uses TRBV5-4 with TRBJ1-1; no firm D call. Per germline, CDR1 SGHNT and CDR2 YYREEE (reference sequence). V was pared by 2 bases and J by 2 bases, with 16 bases between. The CDR3 has 16 amino acids.

This chain links TRBV6-5 with TRBJ1-4; a possible D gene is TRBD1 (5 bases). CDR3 length equals 14 residues. Between the trimmed V and J ends, which lost 4 bases and 4 bases, there was a span of 10 bases. CDR1 is MNHEY, CDR2 SVGAGI, per germline. The DNA for the CDR3 is TGTGCCAGCAGTTTACAGGACCGTAATGAAAAACTGTTTTTT. Its protein is CASSLQDRNEKLFF.

V usage is TRBV6-4 and J usage is TRBJ1-1, with 7 nucleotides matching TRBD1. V gave up 2 bases and J gave up 9 bases; unmatched junction bases: 9. This CDR3 region has 14 residues. CDR1 and CDR2 from the germline V gene are MRHNA and SNTAGT. The CDR3 region is CASSDGTAQEKAFF. The CDR3 DNA sequence: TGTGCCAGCAGTGACGGGACAGCCCAGGAAAAAGCTTTCTTT.

This sequence joins TRBV11-2 and TRBJ2-5, with D possibly matching TRBD1 (6 bases). The CDR3 length is 17 residues. Germline V lookup: CDR1 SGHAT, CDR2 FQNNGV. V was pared by 0 bases and J by 3 bases, with 17 bases between. DNA for the CDR3: TGTGCCAGCAGCTTAGAATATTCAGTCACAGGGAAAGAGACCCAGTACTTC. This translates into CASSLEYSVTGKETQYF.